Following are 24 T cell receptor beta chains from one sample sequenced in a study of molecular identifiers for immune sequencing clone quantification listed by TCRdb under 2018. Receptor libraries were prepared by PCR. Sequenced using a NextSeq 500. TCRdb redid the processing of the public reads, applying fastp at Q25 and MiXCR, and retained in-frame beta chains. Each CDR3 protein gets just one entry, which takes the most common genes and DNA from the rows behind it. The sample yields more than 550,000 distinct CDR3 sequences; around 25% were counted once. About 0.73% of the sample lies in the top ten. Sequencing used naive CD8+ T cells from blood, with Jurkat cell RNA spiked in. The cell subset or site label, read with the paper, signifies: FACS-sorted CD8+CD4-CCR7+CD45RA+ naive T cells. All receptors come from a human donor in good health. Some libraries in this study had Jurkat cell RNA spiked in.

This clonotype was observed many times. V usage is TRBV7-9 and J usage is TRBJ2-7, with a possible D match to TRBD2 (6 bases). Germline CDR1 is SEHNR and CDR2 is FQNEAQ (reference sequence). The CDR3 length is 15 residues. The V gene lost 0 bases and the J gene lost 4 bases, with 13 bases spanning the gap. The CDR3 coding sequence is TGTGCCAGCAGCTTAGCGGAGGGCCGAACTTACGAGCAGTACTTC. Its translation: CASSLAEGRTYEQYF. Full variable domain (outside the CDR3, taken from reference TRBV7-9 and TRBJ2-7): DTGVSQNPRHKITKRGQNVTFRCDPISEHNRLYWYRQTLGQGPEFLTYFQNEAQLEKSRLLSDRFSAERPKGSFSTLEIQRTEQGDSAMYLCASSLAEGRTYEQYFGPGTRLTVT.

This clonotype was counted ten times or more. This rearrangement joins TRBV4-2 to TRBJ2-1, with 8 nucleotides matching TRBD2. The V gene's germline CDR1 is LGHNA and CDR2 YNFKEQ. The CDR3 consists of 14 residues. With V trimmed by 2 bases and J by 4 bases, 1 base remained unmatched. For the CDR3, the DNA is TGTGCCAGCAGCCAACTAGCGGGTTACAATGAGCAGTTCTTC. Encoded protein: CASSQLAGYNEQFF.

Concerning this clonotype: With a much larger clone just one base away, this may be a read error. V usage is TRBV7-9 and J usage is TRBJ2-2, with D perhaps TRBD2 (6 bases). CDR3 length: 14 amino acids. CDR1 SEHNR and CDR2 FQNEAQ come from the germline V gene (reference sequence). The CDR3 region is CASSFAGEAGELLF. The CDR3 region has the DNA TGTGCCAGCAGCTTCGCCGGGGAGGCCGGGGAGCTGCTTTTT.

The chain combines TRBV19 with TRBJ2-4; D is uncertain. In germline, CDR1 is LNHDA, CDR2 SQIVND (reference sequence). The CDR3 contains 14 residues. V was shortened by 5 bases and J by 4 bases, with 12 bases between the two germline ends. CDR3 sequence: CASSSLWPKNIQYF. The CDR3 DNA sequence: TGTGCCAGTAGTTCCCTTTGGCCTAAAAACATTCAGTACTTC.

Worth noting for this clonotype: A clone one base away is much larger, so this may be a read error. This chain uses TRBV13 with TRBJ1-1; D unclear. This CDR3 has 12 amino acids. From germline, CDR1 is PRHDT and CDR2 FYEKMQ (reference sequence). V dropped 4 bases and J dropped 10 bases, with 13 bases sitting between them. The CDR3, as DNA: TGTGCCAGCAGCTCAGTCGGTCTGGTAGCTTTCTTT. Its protein is CASSSVGLVAFF.

This clonotype came up many times. J is TRBJ2-7 and V is TRBV20-1, with D perhaps being TRBD1 or TRBD2 (6 bases each). Trimming removed 3 bases from V and 0 bases from J, with 12 bases in between. From germline, CDR1 is DFQATT and CDR2 SNEGSKA (reference sequence). The length of the CDR3 is 14 residues. The CDR3 sequence is CSASEGGHSYEQYF. The CDR3 DNA sequence: TGCAGTGCTAGTGAGGGGGGCCACTCCTACGAGCAGTACTTC.

This clonotype was counted a few times. A read error may be the cause here, since a much bigger clone is one base away. V gene TRBV5-5 combines with J gene TRBJ2-6; either TRBD1 or TRBD2 may supply D (5 bases each). Germline V gene lookup returns CDR1 SGHKS and CDR2 YYEKEE (reference sequence). This CDR3 has 18 amino acids. CDR3 bases: TGTGCCAGCAGCTTGGCCGGGGCACCGCACTCTGGGGCCAGCGTCCTGACTTTC. It codes for CASSLAGAPHSGASVLTF.

This clonotype showed up many times. The V call is TRBV9, the J call TRBJ2-3; 9 bases fit TRBD2. The CDR3 is made up of 15 amino acids. In germline, CDR1 is SGDLS, CDR2 YYNGEE. V shed 1 base and J 6 bases; nucleotides not matched to a gene: 6. This CDR3 is CASSVSGGRADTQYF. The CDR3 DNA is TGTGCCAGCAGCGTAAGCGGGGGGCGGGCGGATACGCAGTATTTT.

About this clonotype itself: The junction differs from germline at one of its ends, possibly a read error. The V and J genes are TRBV4-1 and TRBJ1-1; D remains unclear. Germline CDR1 is MGHRA and CDR2 is YSYEKL. The CDR3 runs 15 residues. CDR3 nucleotide sequence: TGCGCCAGCAGCCAGATTCGAGGTACGAACACTGAAACTTTCTTT. Translated, it gives CASSQIRGTNTETFF.

This clonotype has ten or more counts. This chain connects TRBV7-2 to TRBJ2-5, with TRBD2 identical over 9 bases. The J segment lost 5 bases and the V segment lost 4 bases, leaving 8 bases of the junction unmatched. This CDR3 is 15 amino acids long. In germline, CDR1 is SGHTA, CDR2 FQGNSA. The CDR3 nucleotides read TGTGCCAGCAGCTCGCCGGGACTAGCAGACGAGACCCAGTACTTC. Its protein product is CASSSPGLADETQYF.

Turning to this clonotype: Just one base apart from a much larger clone, this may be a read error. The J gene is TRBJ1-5, the V gene TRBV4-2; 7 nucleotides match TRBD1. The CDR3 extends over 16 amino acids. Germline loops: CDR1 LGHNA, CDR2 YNFKEQ. Trimming took 4 bases from V and 6 from J; bases not matched to a gene: 12. The CDR3 sequence: CASSPRTDRDSQPQHF. The CDR3 nucleotides read TGTGCCAGCAGCCCCCGGACAGATCGGGACAGTCAGCCCCAGCATTTT.

This clonotype was seen repeatedly, ten times or more. This rearrangement joins TRBV28 to TRBJ2-3, with 7 bases fitting TRBD2. V dropped 6 bases and J dropped 4; count of bases not matched to a gene: 16. Germline assignment: CDR1 MDHEN and CDR2 SYDVKM. The CDR3 sequence is 17 residues long. This CDR3 reads CASRYTVGGRWSDTQYF. The CDR3, as DNA: TGTGCCAGCAGATATACGGTGGGCGGGAGATGGTCAGATACGCAGTATTTT.

This clonotype occurred many times. V and J are TRBV25-1 and TRBJ2-2; D may be TRBD1 (6 bases). CDR3 length equals 16 residues. V shed 0 bases and J shed 5 bases, with 13 bases lying between them. The germline gives CDR1 MGHDK, CDR2 SYGVNS. The CDR3 here is CASSEYNRVETGELFF. As DNA, the CDR3 is TGTGCCAGCAGTGAATACAACAGGGTGGAGACCGGGGAGCTGTTTTTT.

This clonotype was counted ten times or more. The chain carries TRBV4-1 and TRBJ2-3; D possibly corresponds to TRBD2 (5 bases). Germline-derived CDR1 and CDR2 are MGHRA and YSYEKL. The CDR3 contains 13 residues. Trimming cost V 2 bases and J 7 bases, with 10 bases left between them. CDR3 in DNA: TGCGCCAGCAGCCAATACGGGGAAAATACGCAGTATTTT. It translates to CASSQYGENTQYF.

This clonotype was detected many times. The CDR3 here is CASSLRQDPEQYF. The DNA for the CDR3 is TGTGCCAGCAGTTTACGTCAGGATCCCGAGCAGTACTTC. The J gene is TRBJ2-7, the V gene TRBV28; D is unclear. The CDR3 consists of 13 residues. Trimming took 2 bases from V and 6 from J, leaving 11 bases between them. Germline V gene sequence: CDR1 MDHEN, CDR2 SYDVKM.

This clonotype was seen only a few times. V usage is TRBV7-6 and J usage is TRBJ2-5; D not certain. Germline values: CDR1 SGHVS, CDR2 FNYEAQ. V lost 1 base and J 1 base, leaving 25 bases between the germline ends. The CDR3 consists of 20 residues. The CDR3 DNA reads TGTGCCAGCAGCTTAGATTGGAGTGCTCCCTCGACACCCTCCCAAGAGACCCAGTACTTC. Its translation is CASSLDWSAPSTPSQETQYF.

The chain carries TRBV7-9 and TRBJ2-1, with D perhaps matching TRBD1 (5 bases). V was trimmed by 5 bases and J by 0 bases, leaving 11 bases between them. The CDR3 is made up of 15 amino acids. Germline V gives CDR1 SEHNR, CDR2 FQNEAQ (reference sequence). In nucleotides, the CDR3 is TGTGCCAGCAGCCGCAGACAGAGCTCCTACAATGAGCAGTTCTTC. It translates to CASSRRQSSYNEQFF.

In its sample, this clonotype was seen many times. The DNA of the CDR3 is TGCAGCGCTCCGGGACATACCGAAGATACGCAGTATTTT. Protein: CSAPGHTEDTQYF. This sequence joins TRBV29-1 and TRBJ2-3; D is perhaps TRBD1 (6 bases). There are 13 residues in the CDR3. Germline values: CDR1 SQVTM, CDR2 ANQGSEA. The V gene lost 7 bases and the J gene lost 5 bases, with 16 bases spanning the gap.

The chain has TRBV12-3 or TRBV12-4 and TRBJ2-5; D is undetermined. The CDR3 is made up of 12 amino acids. V dropped 4 bases and J dropped 5 bases, with 8 bases sitting between them. The CDR3, as DNA: TGTGCCAGCAGTTGGTCCGGGGAGACCCAGTACTTC. This codes for CASSWSGETQYF.

Here the CDR3 reads CASSLSLAGGEQFF. CDR3 coding DNA: TGTGCCAGCAGCTTATCTTTAGCCGGGGGTGAGCAGTTCTTC. This chain connects TRBV7-7 to TRBJ2-1; possible D gene TRBD2, 6 bases. The germline V gene encodes CDR1 SSHAT and CDR2 FNYEAQ (reference sequence). V was clipped by 2 bases and J by 9 bases, with 14 bases between them. CDR3 length: 14 residues.

This clonotype was recorded a few times. The chain employs TRBV12-3 or TRBV12-4 and TRBJ2-3; D is undetermined. V was shortened by 1 base and J by 6 bases, with 5 bases between the two germline ends. The CDR3 runs 12 residues. The CDR3 region has the DNA TGTGCCAGCAGTTTAGGACATGATACGCAGTATTTT. As protein: CASSLGHDTQYF.

The rearrangement joins TRBV28 to TRBJ2-3, with TRBD1 matching 10 bases. This CDR3 comprises 16 residues. CDR1 MDHEN and CDR2 SYDVKM come from the germline V gene. V shed 6 bases and J 1 base; nucleotides not matched to a gene: 7. The CDR3 here is CASSHGGTGGTDTQYF. The CDR3 DNA sequence: TGTGCCAGCAGCCATGGGGGGACAGGGGGCACAGATACGCAGTATTTT. Full variable domain (remainder filled in from reference TRBV28 and TRBJ2-3): DVKVTQSSRYLVKRTGEKVFLECVQDMDHENMFWYRQDPGLGLRLIYFSYDVKMKEKGDIPEGYSVSREKKERFSLILESASTNQTSMYLCASSHGGTGGTDTQYFGPGTRLTVL.

At least ten counts were recorded for this clonotype. The genes are TRBV27 and TRBJ2-7; 8 bases align to TRBD2. After removal of 6 bases from V and 4 bases from J, the junction contained 5 bases not matched to a gene. This CDR3 region has 13 residues. CDR1 and CDR2 from the germline V gene are MNHEY and SMNVEV (reference sequence). CDR3 coding DNA: TGTGCCAGCAGAGATTCGGGGGGGTACGAGCAGTACTTC. This encodes CASRDSGGYEQYF.

The table lists this clonotype with many counts. The V gene is TRBV7-6, the J gene TRBJ1-5; TRBD1 matches 7 bases. The CDR3 runs 18 residues. Germline CDR1 and CDR2: SGHVS and FNYEAQ. The J segment lost 3 bases and the V segment lost 2 bases, leaving 13 bases of the junction unmatched. Written as DNA, the CDR3 is TGTGCCAGCAGCTTATTTCCGACAGGGCGAAACCTCAATCAGCCCCAGCATTTT. Translated, it gives CASSLFPTGRNLNQPQHF.